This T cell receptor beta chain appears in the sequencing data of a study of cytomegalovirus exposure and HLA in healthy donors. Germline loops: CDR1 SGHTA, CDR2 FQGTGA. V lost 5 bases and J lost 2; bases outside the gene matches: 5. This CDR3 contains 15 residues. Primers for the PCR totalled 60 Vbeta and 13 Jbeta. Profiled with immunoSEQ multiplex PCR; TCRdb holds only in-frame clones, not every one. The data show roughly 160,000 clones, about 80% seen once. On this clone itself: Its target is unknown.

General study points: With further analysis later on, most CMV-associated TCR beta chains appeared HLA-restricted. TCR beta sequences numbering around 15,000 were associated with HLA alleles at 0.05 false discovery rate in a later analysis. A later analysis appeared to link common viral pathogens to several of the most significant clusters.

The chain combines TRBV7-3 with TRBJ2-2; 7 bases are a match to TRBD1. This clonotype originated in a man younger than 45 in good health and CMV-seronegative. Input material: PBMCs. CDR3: CASSEGQINTGELFF. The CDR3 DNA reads TGTGCCAGCAGCGAGGGACAGATCAACACCGGGGAGCTGTTTTTT.